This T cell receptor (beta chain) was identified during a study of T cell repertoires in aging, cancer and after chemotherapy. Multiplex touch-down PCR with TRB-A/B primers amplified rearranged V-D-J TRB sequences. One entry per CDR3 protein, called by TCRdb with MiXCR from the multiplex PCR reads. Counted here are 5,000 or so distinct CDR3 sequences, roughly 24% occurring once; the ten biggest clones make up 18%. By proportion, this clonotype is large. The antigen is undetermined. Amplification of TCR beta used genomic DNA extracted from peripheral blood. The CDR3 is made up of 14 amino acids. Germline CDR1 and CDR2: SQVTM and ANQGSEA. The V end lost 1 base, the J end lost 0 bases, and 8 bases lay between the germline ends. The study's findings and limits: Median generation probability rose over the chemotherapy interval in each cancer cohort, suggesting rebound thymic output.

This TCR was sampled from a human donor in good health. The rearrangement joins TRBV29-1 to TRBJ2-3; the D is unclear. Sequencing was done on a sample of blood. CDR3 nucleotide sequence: TGCAGCGTTGAAGGCAGACTGAGCACAGATACGCAGTATTTT. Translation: CSVEGRLSTDTQYF.